This T cell receptor (beta chain) was captured by sequencing in a study of T cell clones after liver transplantation (dated by TCRdb to 2018 to 2020). Looking at the study overall: The samples were obtained from ITN030ST, a randomized trial that attempted immunosuppression withdrawal within 2 years after liver transplantation. Tolerance was defined as complete immunosuppression withdrawal for at least one year with no rise in liver enzymes beyond twice the upper limit of normal. Blood samples were collected pre-transplant, pre-randomization before withdrawal, and post-randomization after either complete withdrawal or failed withdrawal. Of the 8 liver transplant recipients making up the studied cohort, 3 were classified as tolerant and 5 as non-tolerant. Three of the eight recipients were HCV-positive; the others were transplanted for non-autoimmune, non-viral indications. The subjects received no induction therapy and were kept on standard immunosuppression until randomization at 12-24 months post-transplant. Donor-reactive T cell clones were identified by TCRbeta sequencing after a pre-transplant mixed lymphocyte reaction and then tracked in post-transplant blood. As an antigen-independent comparator for donor-reactive sequences, third party-reactive TCRbeta sequences were also identified from pre-transplant MLRs.

High-throughput TCRbeta CDR3 sequencing of frozen genomic DNA was performed by immunoSEQ, with PCR amplification, mapping, bias correction and internal controls included. In the paper's pipeline: Productive rearrangements were retained, and unique TCRbeta sequences were defined by the CDR3 nucleotide sequence together with the V and J gene. Donor-reactive sequences required at least 5-fold expansion in CFSE-low cells versus unstimulated pre-transplant cells and at least 0.01% frequency. To ensure at least 90% detection power, minimum frequency thresholds were set for each subject based on that subject's lowest-template unstimulated sample. Jensen-Shannon divergence between the top 1000 TCRbeta sequences after and before transplant was used to measure repertoire turnover. Two-sided Fisher's exact tests were used to test for changes in the detection of donor-reactive sequences. Not all clones reach the TCRdb copy of this immuneACCESS table, which keeps in-frame sequences only. Checked studies attribute under half of the gap to unresolved V genes and leave the rest unexplained. The V and J calls and clone size were taken over from that table, and D and trimming were inferred from the DNA. Counted in this sample were 70,000 or so clones; roughly nine tenths of them appeared once. Of the sample, approximately 2.6% is held by the ten largest clones.

Overall study outcomes, separate from this receptor: In two subjects, low numbers of available donor cells limited the measurable donor-reactive repertoire. A significant post-transplant decrease in circulating donor-reactive CD4 TCRbeta sequences was observed in 5 of 8 subjects, irrespective of tolerance or HCV status. A greater decline was seen for donor-reactive sequences than for third party-reactive sequences, suggesting partial antigen-specific deletion unrelated to withdrawal success. Because of small, heterogeneous patient numbers and non-standardized post-transplant time points, the conclusions were only preliminary. Because no allograft tissue specimens were available, donor-reactive T cells may have migrated into the graft instead of being deleted. When repertoire turnover was accounted for, significantly reduced detection of donor-reactive sequences was found in 7 of 8 subjects for CD4 and in 8 of 8 subjects for CD8.

Remarks on this clone: The target of this receptor is not known. Base qualities are missing; no much larger clone stands one base away.

This specimen's time point label, interpreted: pre-transplant. Unstimulated PBMCs, after thawing, were stained for CD3, CD4 and CD8 and then FACS-sorted into CD3+CD4+ and CD3+CD8+ populations. Each of the 8 studied subjects was randomized to immunosuppression withdrawal. The Qiagen DNeasy Blood and Tissue Kit was used for isolation of genomic DNA. The clonotype comes from a human donor who received a liver transplant. This specimen was CD4+ T cells from blood, taken before liver transplant.

The bases read TGTGCCAGCAGGCGGGACAACTACTACGAGCAGTACTTC. Its product reads: CASRRDNYYEQYF. The rearrangement combines TRBV6-1 with TRBJ2-7; the D gene could be TRBD1 or TRBD2, each one agreeing over 6 bases. The CDR3, cysteine through phenylalanine, is 13 amino acids long. Of all the DNA, just the CDR3 is kept, 39 bases in frame from base 1. CDR1 and CDR2 (MNHNS, SASEGT) derive from the germline V gene. Trimming at the junction amounts to 6 bases on V and 3 bases on J, and the germline ends lie 12 bases apart.